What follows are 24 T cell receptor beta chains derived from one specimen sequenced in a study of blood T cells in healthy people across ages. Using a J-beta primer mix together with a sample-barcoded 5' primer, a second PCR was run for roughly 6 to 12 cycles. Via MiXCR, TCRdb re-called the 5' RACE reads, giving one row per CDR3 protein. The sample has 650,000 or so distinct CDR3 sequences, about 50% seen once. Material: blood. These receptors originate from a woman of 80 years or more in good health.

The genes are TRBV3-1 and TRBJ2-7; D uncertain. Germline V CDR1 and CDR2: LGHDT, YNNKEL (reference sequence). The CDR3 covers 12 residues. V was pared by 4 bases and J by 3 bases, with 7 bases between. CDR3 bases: TGTGCCAGCAGCCTATGGGACTACGAGCAGTACTTC. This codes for CASSLWDYEQYF.

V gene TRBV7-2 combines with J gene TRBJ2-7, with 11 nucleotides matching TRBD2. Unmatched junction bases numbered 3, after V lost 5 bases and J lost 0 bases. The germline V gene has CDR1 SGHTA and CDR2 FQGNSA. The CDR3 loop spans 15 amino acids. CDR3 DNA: TGTGCCAGCAGCGCACTAGCGGGGGCCTCCTACGAGCAGTACTTC. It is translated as CASSALAGASYEQYF.

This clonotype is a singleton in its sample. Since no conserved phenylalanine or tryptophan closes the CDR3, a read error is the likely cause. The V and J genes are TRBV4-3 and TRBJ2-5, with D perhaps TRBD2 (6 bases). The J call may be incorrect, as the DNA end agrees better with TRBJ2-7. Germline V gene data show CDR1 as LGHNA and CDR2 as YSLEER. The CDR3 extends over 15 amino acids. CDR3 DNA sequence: TGCGCCAGCAGTCTCTTATCTGGGAGGCATTACGAGCAGTACTCC. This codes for CASSLLSGRHYEQYS.

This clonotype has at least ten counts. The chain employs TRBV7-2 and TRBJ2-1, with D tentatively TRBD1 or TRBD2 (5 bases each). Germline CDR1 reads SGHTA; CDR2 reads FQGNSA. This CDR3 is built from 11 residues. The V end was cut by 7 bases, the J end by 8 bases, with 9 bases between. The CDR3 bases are TGTGCCAGCACCCGGGGCTATGAGCAGTTCTTC. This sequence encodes CASTRGYEQFF.

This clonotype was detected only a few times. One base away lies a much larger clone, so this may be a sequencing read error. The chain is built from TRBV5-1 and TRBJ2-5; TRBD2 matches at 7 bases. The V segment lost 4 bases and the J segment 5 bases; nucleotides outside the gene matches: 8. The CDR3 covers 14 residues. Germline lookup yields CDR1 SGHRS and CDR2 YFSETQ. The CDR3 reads CASSVFTSEETQYF. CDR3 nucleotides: TGCGCCAGCAGCGTGTTTACTAGCGAGGAGACCCAGTACTTC.

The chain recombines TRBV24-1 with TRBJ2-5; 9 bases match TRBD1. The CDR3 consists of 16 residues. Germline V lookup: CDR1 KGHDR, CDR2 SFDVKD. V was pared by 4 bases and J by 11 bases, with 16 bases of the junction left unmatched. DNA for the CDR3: TGTGCCACCAGTGACCTCGGGACAGGGATGCACAATGAGCAGTACTTC. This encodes CATSDLGTGMHNEQYF.

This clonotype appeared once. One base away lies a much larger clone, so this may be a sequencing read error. CDR3 coding DNA: TGTGCCAGCAGCCGCAACAGGAACTCCGGGGAGCTGTTTTTT. Its translation: CASSRNRNSGELFF. The gene calls are TRBV6-6 and TRBJ2-2, with D tentatively TRBD1 (5 bases). This CDR3 spans 14 amino acids. Germline CDR1 is MNHNY and CDR2 is SVGAGI (reference sequence).

DNA for the CDR3: TGTGCCAGCAGTTATCAGGGACTCAGCTCCTACGAGCAGTACTTC. Encoded protein: CASSYQGLSSYEQYF. The chain employs TRBV6-5 and TRBJ2-7, with D possibly TRBD2 on 6 matching bases. V was pared by 3 bases and J by 0 bases, with 12 bases between. The CDR3 contains 15 residues. CDR1 and CDR2 from the germline V gene are MNHEY and SVGAGI.

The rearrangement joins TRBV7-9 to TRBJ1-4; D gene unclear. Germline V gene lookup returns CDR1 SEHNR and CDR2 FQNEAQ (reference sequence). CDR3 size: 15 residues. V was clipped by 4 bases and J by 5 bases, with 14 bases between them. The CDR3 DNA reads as TGTGCCAGCAGCTCCTTGCTGGGAGGGAATGAAAAACTGTTTTTT. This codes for CASSSLLGGNEKLFF.

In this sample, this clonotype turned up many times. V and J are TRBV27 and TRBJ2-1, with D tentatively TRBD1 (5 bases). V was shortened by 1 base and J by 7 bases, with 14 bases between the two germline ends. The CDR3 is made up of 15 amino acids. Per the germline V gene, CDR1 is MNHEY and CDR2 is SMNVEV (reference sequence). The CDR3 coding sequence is TGTGCCAGCAGTTTATTGGAGCAGGGTTGGAATGAGCAGTTCTTC. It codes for CASSLLEQGWNEQFF.

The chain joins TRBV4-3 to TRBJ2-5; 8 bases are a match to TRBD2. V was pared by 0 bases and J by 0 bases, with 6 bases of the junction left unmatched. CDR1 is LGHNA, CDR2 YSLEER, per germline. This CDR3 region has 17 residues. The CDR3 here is CASSQDLASGYQETQYF. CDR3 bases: TGCGCCAGCAGCCAAGATCTGGCTAGCGGGTACCAAGAGACCCAGTACTTC.

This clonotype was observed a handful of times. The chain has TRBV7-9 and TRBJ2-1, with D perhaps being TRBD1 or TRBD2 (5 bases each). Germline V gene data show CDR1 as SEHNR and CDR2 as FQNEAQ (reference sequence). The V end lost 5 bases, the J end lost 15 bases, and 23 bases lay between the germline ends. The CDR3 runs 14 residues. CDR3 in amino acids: CASSPPGVGERLFF. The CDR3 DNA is TGTGCCAGCAGCCCGCCCGGTGTGGGGGAGAGGTTGTTCTTC.

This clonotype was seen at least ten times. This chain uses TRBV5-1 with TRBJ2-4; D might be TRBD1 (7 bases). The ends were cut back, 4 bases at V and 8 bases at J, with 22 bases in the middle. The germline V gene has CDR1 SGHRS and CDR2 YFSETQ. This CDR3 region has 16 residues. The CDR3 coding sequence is TGCGCCAGCAGCCTTCAGGGACAGCCCGGAGGGGACATTCAGTACTTC. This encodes CASSLQGQPGGDIQYF.

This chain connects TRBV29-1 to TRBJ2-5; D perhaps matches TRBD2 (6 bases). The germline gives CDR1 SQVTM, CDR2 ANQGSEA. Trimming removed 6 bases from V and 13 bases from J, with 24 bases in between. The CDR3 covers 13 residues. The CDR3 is CSVATRINNERYF. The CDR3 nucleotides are TGCAGCGTCGCGACTAGAATAAACAATGAGCGGTACTTC.

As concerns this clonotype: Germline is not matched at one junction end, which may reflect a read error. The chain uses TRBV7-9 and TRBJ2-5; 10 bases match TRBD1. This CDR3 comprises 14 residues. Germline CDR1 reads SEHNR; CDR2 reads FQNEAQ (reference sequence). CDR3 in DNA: TGTGCCAACAGCTCCATGGACAGGGGGGAGACCCAGTACTTC. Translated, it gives CANSSMDRGETQYF.

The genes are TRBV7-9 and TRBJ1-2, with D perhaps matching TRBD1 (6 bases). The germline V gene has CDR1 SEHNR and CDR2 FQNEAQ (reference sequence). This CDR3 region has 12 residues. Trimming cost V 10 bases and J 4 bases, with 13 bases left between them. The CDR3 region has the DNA TGTGCCACGTACAGGGAAGGCTATGGCTACACCTTC. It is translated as CATYREGYGYTF.

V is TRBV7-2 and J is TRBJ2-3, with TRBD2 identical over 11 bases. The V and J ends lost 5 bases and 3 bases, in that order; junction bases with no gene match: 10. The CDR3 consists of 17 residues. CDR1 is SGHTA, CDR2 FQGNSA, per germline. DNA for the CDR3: TGTGCCAGCAGCCCGCAGTGGCTAGCGGGGGGAACAGATACGCAGTATTTT. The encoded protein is CASSPQWLAGGTDTQYF.

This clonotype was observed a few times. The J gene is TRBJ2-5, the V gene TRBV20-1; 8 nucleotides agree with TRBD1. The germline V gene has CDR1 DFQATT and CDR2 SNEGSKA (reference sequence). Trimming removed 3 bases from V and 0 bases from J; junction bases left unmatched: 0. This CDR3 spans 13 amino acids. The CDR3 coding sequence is TGCAGTGCTAGGGACAGGGACCAAGAGACCCAGTACTTC. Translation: CSARDRDQETQYF.

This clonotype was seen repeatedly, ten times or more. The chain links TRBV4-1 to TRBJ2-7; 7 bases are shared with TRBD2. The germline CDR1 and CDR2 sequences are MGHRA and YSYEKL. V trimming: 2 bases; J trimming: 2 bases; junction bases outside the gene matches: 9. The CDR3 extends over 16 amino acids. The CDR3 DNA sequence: TGCGCCAGCAGCCAACCCAGGGAGGGATTTCCCTACGAGCAGTACTTC. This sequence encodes CASSQPREGFPYEQYF.

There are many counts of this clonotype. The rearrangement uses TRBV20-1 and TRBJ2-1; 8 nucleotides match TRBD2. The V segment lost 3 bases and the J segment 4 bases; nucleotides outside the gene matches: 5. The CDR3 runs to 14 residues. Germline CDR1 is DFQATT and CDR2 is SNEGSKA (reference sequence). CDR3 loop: CSASMSGGYNEQFF. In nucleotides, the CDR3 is TGCAGTGCTAGTATGAGCGGGGGTTACAATGAGCAGTTCTTC.

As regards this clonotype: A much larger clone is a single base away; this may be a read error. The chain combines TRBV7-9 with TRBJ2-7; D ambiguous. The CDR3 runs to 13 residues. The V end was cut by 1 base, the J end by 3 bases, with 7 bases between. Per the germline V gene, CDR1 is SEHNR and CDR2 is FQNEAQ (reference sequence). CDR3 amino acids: CASSLGHLYEQYV. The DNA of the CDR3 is TGTGCCAGCAGCTTAGGACACCTCTACGAGCAGTACGTC.

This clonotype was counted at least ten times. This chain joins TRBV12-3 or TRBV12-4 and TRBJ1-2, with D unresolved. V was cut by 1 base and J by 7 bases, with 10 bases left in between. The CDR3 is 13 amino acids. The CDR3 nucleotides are TGTGCCAGCAGTTTAGGACCGCGACGTGGCTACACCTTC. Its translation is CASSLGPRRGYTF.

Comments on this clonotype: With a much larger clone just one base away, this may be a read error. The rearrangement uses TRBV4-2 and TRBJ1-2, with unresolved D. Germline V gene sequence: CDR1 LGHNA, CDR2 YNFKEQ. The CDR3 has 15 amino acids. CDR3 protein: CASNQDAAGDYGYTF. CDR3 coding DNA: TGTGCCAGCAACCAAGATGCGGCAGGAGACTATGGCTACACCTTC.

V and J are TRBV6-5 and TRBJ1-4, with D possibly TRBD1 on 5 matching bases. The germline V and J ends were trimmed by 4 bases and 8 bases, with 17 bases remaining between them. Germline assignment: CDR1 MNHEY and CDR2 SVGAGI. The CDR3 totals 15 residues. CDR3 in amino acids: CASSSRDPGWEKLFF. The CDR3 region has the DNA TGTGCCAGCAGTTCCCGGGACCCGGGATGGGAAAAACTGTTTTTT.